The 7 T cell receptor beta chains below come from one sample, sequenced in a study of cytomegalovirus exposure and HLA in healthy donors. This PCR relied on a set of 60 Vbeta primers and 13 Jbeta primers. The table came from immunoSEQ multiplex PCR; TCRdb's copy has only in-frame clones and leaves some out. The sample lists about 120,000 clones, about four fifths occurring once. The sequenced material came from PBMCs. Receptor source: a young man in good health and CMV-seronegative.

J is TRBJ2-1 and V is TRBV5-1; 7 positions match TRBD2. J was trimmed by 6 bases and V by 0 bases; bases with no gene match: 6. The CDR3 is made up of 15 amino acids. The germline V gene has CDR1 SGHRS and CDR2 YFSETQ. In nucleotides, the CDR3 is TGCGCCAGCAGCTTGGCTAGCGGCCCGGCCAATGAGCAGTTCTTC. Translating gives CASSLASGPANEQFF.

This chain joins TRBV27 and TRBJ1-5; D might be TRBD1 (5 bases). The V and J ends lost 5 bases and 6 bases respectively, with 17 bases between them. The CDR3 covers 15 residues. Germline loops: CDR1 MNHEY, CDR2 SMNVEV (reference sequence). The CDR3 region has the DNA TGTGCCAGCAGTCCAAACTCAGACAGATTTCAGCCCCAGCATTTT. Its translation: CASSPNSDRFQPQHF.

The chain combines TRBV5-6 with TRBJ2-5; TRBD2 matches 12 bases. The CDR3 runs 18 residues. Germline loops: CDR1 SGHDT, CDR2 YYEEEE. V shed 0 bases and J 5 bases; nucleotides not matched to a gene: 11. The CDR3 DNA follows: TGTGCCAGCAGCTTGGTGCTAGCGGGAGGGCCGGTGGCGGAGACCCAGTACTTC. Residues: CASSLVLAGGPVAETQYF.

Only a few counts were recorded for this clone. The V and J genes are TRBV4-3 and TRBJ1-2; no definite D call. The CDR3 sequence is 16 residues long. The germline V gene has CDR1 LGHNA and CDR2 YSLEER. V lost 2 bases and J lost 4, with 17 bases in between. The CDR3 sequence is CASSQLEAGTSYGYTF. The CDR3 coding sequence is TGCGCCAGCAGCCAATTAGAGGCGGGTACCAGCTATGGCTACACCTTC.

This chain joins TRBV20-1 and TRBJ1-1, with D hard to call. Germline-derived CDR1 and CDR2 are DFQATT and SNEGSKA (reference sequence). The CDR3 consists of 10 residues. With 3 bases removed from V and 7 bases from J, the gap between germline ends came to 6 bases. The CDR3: CSARAGEAFF. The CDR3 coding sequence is TGCAGTGCTAGGGCGGGTGAAGCTTTCTTT.

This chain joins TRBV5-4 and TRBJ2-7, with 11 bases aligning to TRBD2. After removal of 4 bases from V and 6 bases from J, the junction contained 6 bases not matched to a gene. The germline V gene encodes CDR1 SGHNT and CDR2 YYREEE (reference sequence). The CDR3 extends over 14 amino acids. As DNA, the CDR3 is TGTGCCAGCAGCCCCGGGACTAGCGGAAGCGAGCAGTACGTC. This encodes CASSPGTSGSEQYV.

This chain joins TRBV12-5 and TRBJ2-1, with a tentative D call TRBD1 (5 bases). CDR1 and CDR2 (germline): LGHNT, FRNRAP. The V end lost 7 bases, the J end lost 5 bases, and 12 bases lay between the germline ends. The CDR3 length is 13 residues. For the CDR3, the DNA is TGTGCTAGTGCCCCGACAGAGAACAATGAGCAGTTCTTC. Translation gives CASAPTENNEQFF.